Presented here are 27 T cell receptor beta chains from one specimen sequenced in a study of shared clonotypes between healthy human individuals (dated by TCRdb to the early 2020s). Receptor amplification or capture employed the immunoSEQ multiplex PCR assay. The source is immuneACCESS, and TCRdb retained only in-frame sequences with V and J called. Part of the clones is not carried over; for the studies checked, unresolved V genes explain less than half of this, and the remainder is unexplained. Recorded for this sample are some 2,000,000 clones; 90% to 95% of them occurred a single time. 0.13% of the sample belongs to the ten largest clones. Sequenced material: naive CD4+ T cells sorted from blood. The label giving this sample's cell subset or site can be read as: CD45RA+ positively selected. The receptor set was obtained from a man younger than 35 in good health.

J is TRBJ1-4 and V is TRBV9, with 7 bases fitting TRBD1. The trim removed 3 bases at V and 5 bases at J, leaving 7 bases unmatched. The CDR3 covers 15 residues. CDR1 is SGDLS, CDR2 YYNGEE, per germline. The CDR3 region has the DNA TGTGCCAGCAGCGCCGGACAGGCCGTGAATGAAAAACTGTTTTTT. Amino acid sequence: CASSAGQAVNEKLFF.

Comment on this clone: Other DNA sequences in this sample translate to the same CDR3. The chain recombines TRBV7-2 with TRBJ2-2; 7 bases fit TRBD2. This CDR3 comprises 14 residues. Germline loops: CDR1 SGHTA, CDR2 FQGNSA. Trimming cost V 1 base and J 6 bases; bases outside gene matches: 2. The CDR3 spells CASSLGLAAGELFF. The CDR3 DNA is TGTGCCAGCAGCTTAGGACTAGCAGCCGGGGAGCTGTTTTTT.

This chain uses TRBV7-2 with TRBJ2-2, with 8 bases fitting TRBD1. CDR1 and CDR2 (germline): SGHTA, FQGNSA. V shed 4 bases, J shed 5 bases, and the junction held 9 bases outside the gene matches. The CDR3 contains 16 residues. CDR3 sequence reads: CASSSTGQGGTGELFF. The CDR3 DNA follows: TGTGCCAGCAGCTCAACCGGACAGGGAGGAACCGGGGAGCTGTTTTTT.

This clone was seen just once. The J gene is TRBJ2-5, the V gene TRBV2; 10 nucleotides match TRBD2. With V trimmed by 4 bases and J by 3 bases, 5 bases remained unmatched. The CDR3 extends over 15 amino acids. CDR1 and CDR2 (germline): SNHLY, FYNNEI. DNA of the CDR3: TGTGCCAGCAGTGGAGGACTAGCGGTAGAAGAGACCCAGTACTTC. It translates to CASSGGLAVEETQYF.

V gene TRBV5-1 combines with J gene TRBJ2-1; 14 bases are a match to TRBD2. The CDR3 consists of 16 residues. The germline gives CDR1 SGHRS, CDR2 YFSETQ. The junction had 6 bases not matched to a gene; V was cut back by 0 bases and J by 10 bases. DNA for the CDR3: TGCGCCAGCAGCTTGGAGGGGACTAGCGGGAGTGGGGAGCAGTTCTTC. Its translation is CASSLEGTSGSGEQFF.

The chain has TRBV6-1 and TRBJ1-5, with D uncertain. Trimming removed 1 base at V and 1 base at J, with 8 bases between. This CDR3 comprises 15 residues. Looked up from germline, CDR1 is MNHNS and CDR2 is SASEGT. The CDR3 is CASSEDLRSNQPQHF. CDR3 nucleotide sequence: TGTGCCAGCAGTGAAGACCTTAGGAGCAATCAGCCCCAGCATTTT.

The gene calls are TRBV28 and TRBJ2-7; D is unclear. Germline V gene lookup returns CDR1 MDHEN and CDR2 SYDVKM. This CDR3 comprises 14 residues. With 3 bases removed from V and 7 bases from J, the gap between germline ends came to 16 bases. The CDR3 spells CASSLHSPPWEQYF. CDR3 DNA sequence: TGTGCCAGCAGTTTGCACAGCCCGCCGTGGGAGCAGTACTTC.

For the CDR3, the DNA is TGTGCCAGCAGCTTACAGGGGGCCCAGAACACTGAAGCTTTCTTT. Protein product: CASSLQGAQNTEAFF. The chain recombines TRBV7-8 with TRBJ1-1; 8 positions agree with TRBD1. V lost 2 bases, J lost 1 base, and 3 bases stayed unmatched. CDR3 length: 15 residues. Germline V CDR1 and CDR2: SGHVS, FQNEAQ.

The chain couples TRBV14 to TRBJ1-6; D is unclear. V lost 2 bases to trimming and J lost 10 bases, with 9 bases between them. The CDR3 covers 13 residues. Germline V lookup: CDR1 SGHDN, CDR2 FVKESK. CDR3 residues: CASSQQTASPLHF. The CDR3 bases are TGTGCCAGCAGCCAACAGACCGCCTCACCCCTCCACTTT.

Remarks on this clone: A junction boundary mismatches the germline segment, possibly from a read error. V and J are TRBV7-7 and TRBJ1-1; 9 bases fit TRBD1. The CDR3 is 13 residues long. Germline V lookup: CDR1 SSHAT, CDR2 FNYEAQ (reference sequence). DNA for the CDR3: TGTGCTAGCAGCCTGGACAGGGGAACTGAAGCTTTCTTT. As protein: CASSLDRGTEAFF.

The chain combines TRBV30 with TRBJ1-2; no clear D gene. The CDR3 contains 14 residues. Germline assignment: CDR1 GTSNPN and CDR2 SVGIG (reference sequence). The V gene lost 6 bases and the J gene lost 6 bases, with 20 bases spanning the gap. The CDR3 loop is CACLTGRPVNGYTF. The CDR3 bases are TGTGCCTGCCTCACCGGACGCCCCGTGAATGGCTACACCTTC.

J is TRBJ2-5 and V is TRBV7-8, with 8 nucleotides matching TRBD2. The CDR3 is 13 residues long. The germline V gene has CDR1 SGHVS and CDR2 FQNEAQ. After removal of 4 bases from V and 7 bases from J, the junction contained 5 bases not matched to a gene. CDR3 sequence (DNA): TGTGCCAGCAGCTCGCCCGCGGGAGGGACCCAGTACTTC. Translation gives CASSSPAGGTQYF. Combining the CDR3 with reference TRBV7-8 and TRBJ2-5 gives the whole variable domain GAGVSQSPRYKVAKRGQDVALRCDPISGHVSLFWYQQALGQGPEFLTYFQNEAQLDKSGLPSDRFFAERPEGSVSTLKIQRTQQEDSAVYLCASSSPAGGTQYFGPGTRLLVL.

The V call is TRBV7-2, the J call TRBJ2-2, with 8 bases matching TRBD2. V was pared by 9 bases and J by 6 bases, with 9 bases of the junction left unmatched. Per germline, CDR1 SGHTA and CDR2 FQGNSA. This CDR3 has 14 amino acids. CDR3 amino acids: CASPPGGGPGELFF. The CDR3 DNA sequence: TGTGCCAGTCCCCCCGGGGGGGGCCCCGGGGAGCTGTTTTTT.

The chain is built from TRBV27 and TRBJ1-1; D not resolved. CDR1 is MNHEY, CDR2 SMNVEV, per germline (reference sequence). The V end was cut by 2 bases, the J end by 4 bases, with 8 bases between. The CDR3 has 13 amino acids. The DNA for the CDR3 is TGTGCCAGCAGTTTAGGGGAACGCACTGAAGCTTTCTTT. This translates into CASSLGERTEAFF.

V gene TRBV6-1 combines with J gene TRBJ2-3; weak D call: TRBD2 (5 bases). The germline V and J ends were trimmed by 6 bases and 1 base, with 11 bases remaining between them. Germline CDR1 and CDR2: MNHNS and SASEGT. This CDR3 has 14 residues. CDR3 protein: CASRARDGTDTQYF. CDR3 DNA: TGTGCCAGCAGGGCCCGGGATGGCACAGATACGCAGTATTTT.

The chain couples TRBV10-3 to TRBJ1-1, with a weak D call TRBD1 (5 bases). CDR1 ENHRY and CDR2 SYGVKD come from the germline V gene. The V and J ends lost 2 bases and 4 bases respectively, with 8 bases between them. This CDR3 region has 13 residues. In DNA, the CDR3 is TGTGCCATCAGTGAGGGCAGGGTCACTGAAGCTTTCTTT. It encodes CAISEGRVTEAFF.

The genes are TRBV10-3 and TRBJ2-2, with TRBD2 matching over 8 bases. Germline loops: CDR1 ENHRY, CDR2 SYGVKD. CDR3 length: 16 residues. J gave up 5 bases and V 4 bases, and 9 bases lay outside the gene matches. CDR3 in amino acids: CAISGREGPWTGELFF. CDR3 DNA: TGTGCCATCAGTGGTCGGGAGGGCCCGTGGACCGGGGAGCTGTTTTTT.

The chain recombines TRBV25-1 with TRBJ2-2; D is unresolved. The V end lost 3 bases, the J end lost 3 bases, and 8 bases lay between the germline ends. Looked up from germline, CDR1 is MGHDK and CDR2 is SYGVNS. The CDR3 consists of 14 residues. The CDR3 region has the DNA TGTGCCAGCAGTGATGCACGGGACACCGGGGAGCTGTTTTTT. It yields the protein CASSDARDTGELFF.

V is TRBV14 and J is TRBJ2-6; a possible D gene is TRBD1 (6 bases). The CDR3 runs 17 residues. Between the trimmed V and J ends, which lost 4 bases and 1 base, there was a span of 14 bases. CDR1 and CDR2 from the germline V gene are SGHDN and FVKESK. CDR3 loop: CASSPQDRSSGANVLTF. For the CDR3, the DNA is TGTGCCAGCAGCCCCCAAGACAGGTCGTCTGGGGCCAACGTCCTGACTTTC.

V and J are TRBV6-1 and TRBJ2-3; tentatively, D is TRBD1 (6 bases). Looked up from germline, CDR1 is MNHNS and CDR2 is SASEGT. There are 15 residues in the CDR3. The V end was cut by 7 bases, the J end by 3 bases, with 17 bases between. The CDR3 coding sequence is TGTGCCAGCACCCAAGGGGGACATGGGACAGATACGCAGTATTTT. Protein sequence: CASTQGGHGTDTQYF.

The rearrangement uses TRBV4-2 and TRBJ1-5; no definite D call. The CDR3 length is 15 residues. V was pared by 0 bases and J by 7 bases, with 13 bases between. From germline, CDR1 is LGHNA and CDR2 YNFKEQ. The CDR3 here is CASSQEGSSPQPQHF. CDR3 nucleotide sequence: TGTGCCAGCAGCCAAGAAGGGTCCAGTCCCCAGCCCCAGCATTTT.

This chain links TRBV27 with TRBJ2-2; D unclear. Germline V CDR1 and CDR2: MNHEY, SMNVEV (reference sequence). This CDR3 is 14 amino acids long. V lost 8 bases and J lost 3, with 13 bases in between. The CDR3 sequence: CASARAAHTGELFF. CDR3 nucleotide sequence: TGTGCCAGCGCCCGGGCGGCTCACACCGGGGAGCTGTTTTTT.

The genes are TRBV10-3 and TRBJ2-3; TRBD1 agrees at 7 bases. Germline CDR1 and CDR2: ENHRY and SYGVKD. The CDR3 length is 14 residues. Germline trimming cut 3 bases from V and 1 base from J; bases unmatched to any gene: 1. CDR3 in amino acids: CAISEGGRTDTQYF. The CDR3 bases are TGTGCCATCAGTGAAGGGGGCCGCACAGATACGCAGTATTTT.

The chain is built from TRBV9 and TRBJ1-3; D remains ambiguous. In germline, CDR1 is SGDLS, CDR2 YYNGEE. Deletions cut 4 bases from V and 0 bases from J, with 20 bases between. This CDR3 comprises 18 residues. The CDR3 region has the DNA TGTGCCAGCAGCCTTAATACGGGTTCCCGAAACTCTGGAAACACCATATATTTT. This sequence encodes CASSLNTGSRNSGNTIYF.

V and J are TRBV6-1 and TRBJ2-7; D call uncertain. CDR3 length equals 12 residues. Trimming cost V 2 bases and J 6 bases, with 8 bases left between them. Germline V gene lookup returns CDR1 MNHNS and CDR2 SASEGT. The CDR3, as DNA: TGTGCCAGCAGTGAATTGACGGGCGAGCAGTACTTC. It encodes CASSELTGEQYF.

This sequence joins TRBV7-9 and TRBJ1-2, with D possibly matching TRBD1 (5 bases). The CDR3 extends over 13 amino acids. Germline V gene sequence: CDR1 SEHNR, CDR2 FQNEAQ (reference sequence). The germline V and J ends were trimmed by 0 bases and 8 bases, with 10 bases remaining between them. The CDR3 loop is CASSLAQGAGYTF. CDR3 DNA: TGTGCCAGCAGCTTAGCGCAAGGGGCCGGCTACACCTTC. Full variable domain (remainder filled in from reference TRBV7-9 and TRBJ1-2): DTGVSQNPRHKITKRGQNVTFRCDPISEHNRLYWYRQTLGQGPEFLTYFQNEAQLEKSRLLSDRFSAERPKGSFSTLEIQRTEQGDSAMYLCASSLAQGAGYTFGSGTRLTVV.

This CDR3 is CASTRGDRVNEQFF. CDR3 sequence (DNA): TGTGCCAGCACCCGCGGGGACAGGGTTAATGAGCAGTTCTTC. This sequence joins TRBV5-4 and TRBJ2-1, with TRBD1 identical over 9 bases. J gave up 7 bases and V 6 bases, and 8 bases lay outside the gene matches. Germline CDR1 is SGHNT and CDR2 is YYREEE (reference sequence). The CDR3 length is 14 residues. Complete variable domain (other parts from reference TRBV5-4 and TRBJ2-1): ETGVTQSPTHLIKTRGQQVTLRCSSQSGHNTVSWYQQALGQGPQFIFQYYREEENGRGNFPPRFSGLQFPNYSSELNVNALELDDSALYLCASTRGDRVNEQFFGPGTRLTVL.